A selection of T cell receptor beta chains follows, all from one sample in a study of blood T cell repertoires in COVID-19. Generated by immunoSEQ multiplex PCR, the TCRdb table keeps only in-frame clones and is missing some. The data hold some 64,000 clones, with 79% observed a single time. The sequenced sample was peripheral blood. The source is a woman in her sixties with acute or convalescent COVID-19. The CDR3 runs from the conserved cysteine through the conserved F or W.

v_call	j_call	cdr3_aa
TRBV13	TRBJ2-5	CASSLIVGDTQETQYF
TRBV4-1	TRBJ2-3	CASSQDTRAGTQYF
TRBV7-9	TRBJ1-4	CASSLGDRTQELFF
TRBV6-5	TRBJ1-1	CASALDLNTEAFF
TRBV10-1	TRBJ2-7	CASGPGGSLSYEQYF
TRBV6-5	TRBJ1-5	CASSIDRAQPQHF
TRBV6-6	TRBJ1-4	CASSPQGPTNEKLFF
TRBV29-1	TRBJ1-1	CSVEGANTEAFF
TRBV7-2	TRBJ2-2	CASSSTGSITGELFF
TRBV4-3	TRBJ2-7	CASSESEQGGSYEQYF
TRBV15	TRBJ1-5	CATSGRGSQPQHF
TRBV9	TRBJ2-3	CASSVETGKFSTDTQYF
TRBV6-6	TRBJ2-5	CASRTGVETQYF
TRBV19	TRBJ2-6	CASSVGSGQGAPGANVLTF
TRBV4-3	TRBJ2-2	CASSPGTGGAGELFF
TRBV11-2	TRBJ1-1	CASSFTGGPGTEAFF
TRBV6-1	TRBJ1-4	CASSEDGGTDEKLFF
TRBV18	TRBJ2-7	CASSPNPEPYEQYF
TRBV2	TRBJ1-3	CASSESARSSGNTIYF
TRBV18	TRBJ1-4	CASSPKGSGTNEKLFF
TRBV11-1	TRBJ2-7	CASSADLISYEQYF
TRBV7-9	TRBJ2-2	CASTSAGELFF
TRBV10-3	TRBJ2-2	CAIAGTGEGTGELFF
TRBV12-5	TRBJ2-1	CASGPGLAGGNFNEQFF
TRBV5-1	TRBJ2-1	CASSSEGGTYNEQFF
TRBV9	TRBJ2-1	CASSPHPTSGLSYNEQFF
TRBV9	TRBJ2-7	CASSPRTFSYEQYF
TRBV9	TRBJ1-2	CASSVAAQGDRYTF
TRBV7-9	TRBJ1-2	CASEEGGRYGYTF
TRBV9	TRBJ2-5	CASSPGNPAGETQYF
TRBV4-2	TRBJ1-2	CASSQDPGGAYVAGYTF
TRBV28	TRBJ1-4	CASSLPRGWGLFF
TRBV6-2/TRBV6-3	TRBJ1-1	CASSYDAGLNTEAFF
TRBV9	TRBJ2-3	CASREVGTDTQYF
TRBV29-1	TRBJ2-1	CSVETPQAREYNEQFF
TRBV6-5	TRBJ2-3	CASSKGGILADTQYF
TRBV5-1	TRBJ1-1	CASSPMGGDTEAFF
TRBV2	TRBJ2-7	CASSERWGESYEQYF
TRBV5-1	TRBJ1-5	CASSPVGGSNQPQHF
TRBV9	TRBJ1-2	CASSVGTGLAPNYGYTF
TRBV6-5	TRBJ1-2	CASSSPGLNYGYTF
TRBV19	TRBJ1-1	CAERAGLNTEAFF
TRBV6-5	TRBJ1-1	CASSYGGLPNTEAFF
TRBV4-1	TRBJ1-2	CASSQVLGLGGYTF
TRBV4-1	TRBJ2-5	CASSNERQETQYF
TRBV2	TRBJ2-1	CASSEIGLAGGMKQFF
TRBV5-1	TRBJ2-6	CASSLEPSPGTGESSGANVLTF
TRBV6-5	TRBJ1-5	CASINSVGGNQPQHF
TRBV11-3	TRBJ2-2	CASSFGGIGAGELFF
TRBV19	TRBJ1-4	CASTQGAFNEKLFF
TRBV9	TRBJ2-2	CASTPSSRGNGGELFF
TRBV6-6	TRBJ2-2	CASSQDRADTGELFF
TRBV7-2	TRBJ2-7	CASSPRTGSYEQYF